The 8 T cell receptor beta chains listed next were all sequenced from one sample in a study of T-cell reconstitution after alpha-beta-depleted transplantation in children. A library of TCRbeta sequences, prepared with unique molecular identifiers, was generated. TCRdb passed the PCR reads through MiXCR, listing each CDR3 protein once. Among nearly 350,000 distinct CDR3 sequences listed, 16% were seen once. The sequencing used PBMCs, mostly from graft donor cells, collected 360 days after TCRalphabeta/CD19-depleted stem cell transplant. The receptors come from a male patient aged 2-15 years who had a stem cell transplant for acute lymphoblastic leukemia, so the T cells may come from the graft donor.

In its sample, this clonotype was seen many times. This chain links TRBV14 with TRBJ2-7, with 10 positions matching TRBD1. CDR1 SGHDN and CDR2 FVKESK come from the germline V gene. The CDR3 runs 14 residues. V gave up 7 bases and J gave up 4 bases; unmatched junction bases: 7. Here the CDR3 DNA reads TGTGCCAGCACGCCAGGGACAGGGGTTTACGAGCAGTACTTC. This sequence encodes CASTPGTGVYEQYF.

This clonotype was counted ten times or more. The gene calls are TRBV20-1 and TRBJ2-1; weak D call: TRBD1 (5 bases). The CDR3 runs to 13 residues. Germline CDR1 DFQATT, CDR2 SNEGSKA (reference sequence). The V end lost 0 bases, the J end lost 3 bases, and 6 bases lay between the germline ends. Here the CDR3 DNA reads TGCAGTGCTAGAGATAGGGGCTACAATGAGCAGTTCTTC. Its translation is CSARDRGYNEQFF.

This clonotype was recorded a few times. V and J are TRBV7-9 and TRBJ2-1; D possibly matches TRBD1 or TRBD2 (5 bases each). CDR1 and CDR2 from the germline V gene are SEHNR and FQNEAQ (reference sequence). V lost 5 bases and J 6 bases, leaving 17 bases between the germline ends. CDR3 length: 15 amino acids. The CDR3 protein is CASSPSLGVANEQFF. In DNA, the CDR3 is TGTGCCAGCAGCCCTAGCCTAGGGGTAGCCAATGAGCAGTTCTTC. Full variable domain (rest looked up from reference TRBV7-9 and TRBJ2-1): DTGVSQNPRHKITKRGQNVTFRCDPISEHNRLYWYRQTLGQGPEFLTYFQNEAQLEKSRLLSDRFSAERPKGSFSTLEIQRTEQGDSAMYLCASSPSLGVANEQFFGPGTRLTVL.

This clonotype showed up just a few times. The chain links TRBV7-2 to TRBJ2-4; the D gene could be TRBD1 or TRBD2 (5 bases each). This CDR3 comprises 15 residues. V shed 0 bases and J shed 0 bases, with 6 bases lying between them. CDR1 and CDR2 from the germline V gene are SGHTA and FQGNSA. As DNA, the CDR3 is TGTGCCAGCAGCTTAGCGGGGGTAGCCAAAAACATTCAGTACTTC. The encoded protein is CASSLAGVAKNIQYF.

This clonotype came up a few times. The J gene is TRBJ2-1, the V gene TRBV7-9; 9 bases are a match to TRBD2. With V trimmed by 4 bases and J by 4 bases, 11 bases remained unmatched. Germline V lookup: CDR1 SEHNR, CDR2 FQNEAQ (reference sequence). CDR3 size: 17 residues. CDR3 sequence (DNA): TGTGCCAGCAGCTCAGGCAAAGGCGGGAGGGGATACAATGAGCAGTTCTTC. Protein product: CASSSGKGGRGYNEQFF.

The chain employs TRBV5-1 and TRBJ2-5, with 8 bases lining up with TRBD2. J gave up 1 base and V 1 base, and 3 bases lay outside the gene matches. Germline CDR1 SGHRS, CDR2 YFSETQ. This CDR3 contains 15 residues. The DNA for the CDR3 is TGCGCCAGCAGCTTGTTTAGCGGGGCCCAAGAGACCCAGTACTTC. Protein: CASSLFSGAQETQYF.

This clonotype was detected only a few times. The chain links TRBV6-2 or TRBV6-3 to TRBJ2-7, with a tentative D call TRBD2 (6 bases). Trimming shortened V by 2 bases and J by 3 bases, and 14 bases separated the two germline ends. The CDR3 is 15 amino acids. CDR1 and CDR2 from the germline V gene are MNHEY and SVGEGT. The CDR3 nucleotides read TGTGCCAGCAGTTACCGGCAGGGAGGTATCTACGAGCAGTACTTC. Its translation is CASSYRQGGIYEQYF.

The chain has TRBV5-1 and TRBJ2-7, with unresolved D. CDR3 size: 14 residues. V lost 4 bases and J 2 bases, leaving 13 bases between the germline ends. Germline-derived CDR1 and CDR2 are SGHRS and YFSETQ. CDR3 in amino acids: CASSTWWGTYEQYF. In nucleotides, the CDR3 is TGCGCCAGCAGCACGTGGTGGGGAACCTACGAGCAGTACTTC.